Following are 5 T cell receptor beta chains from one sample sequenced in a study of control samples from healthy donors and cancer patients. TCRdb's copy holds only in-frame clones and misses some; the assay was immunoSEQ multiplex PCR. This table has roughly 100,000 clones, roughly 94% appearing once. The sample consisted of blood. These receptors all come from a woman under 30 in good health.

The CDR3 sequence is CASSLSRFGTGLHEQYF. Here the CDR3 DNA reads TGTGCCAGCAGCTTATCAAGGTTCGGGACAGGGTTGCACGAGCAGTACTTC. V gene TRBV7-8 combines with J gene TRBJ2-7, with 9 bases that match TRBD1. This CDR3 is 17 amino acids long. V trimming: 2 bases; J trimming: 5 bases; junction bases outside the gene matches: 13. Germline CDR1 reads SGHVS; CDR2 reads FQNEAQ.

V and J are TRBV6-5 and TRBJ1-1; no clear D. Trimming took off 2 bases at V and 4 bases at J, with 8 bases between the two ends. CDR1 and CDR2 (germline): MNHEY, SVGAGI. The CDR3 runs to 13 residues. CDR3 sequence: CASSYREGTEAFF. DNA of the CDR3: TGTGCCAGCAGTTACAGGGAGGGCACTGAAGCTTTCTTT.

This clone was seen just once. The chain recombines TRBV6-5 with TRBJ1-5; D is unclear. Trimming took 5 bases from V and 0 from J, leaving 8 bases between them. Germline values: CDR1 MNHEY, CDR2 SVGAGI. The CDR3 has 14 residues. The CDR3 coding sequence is TGTGCCAGCAGTATAAATCTTAGCAATCAGCCCCAGCATTTT. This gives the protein CASSINLSNQPQHF.

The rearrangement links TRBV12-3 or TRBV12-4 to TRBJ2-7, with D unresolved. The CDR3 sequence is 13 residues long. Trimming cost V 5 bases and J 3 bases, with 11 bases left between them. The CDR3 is CASSRGVLYEQYF. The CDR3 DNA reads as TGTGCCAGCAGTCGCGGTGTACTCTACGAGCAGTACTTC.

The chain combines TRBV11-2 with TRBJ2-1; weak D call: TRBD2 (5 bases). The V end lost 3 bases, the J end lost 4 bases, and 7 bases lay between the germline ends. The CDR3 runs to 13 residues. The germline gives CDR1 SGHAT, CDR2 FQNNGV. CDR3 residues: CASSLEVYNEQFF. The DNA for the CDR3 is TGTGCCAGCAGCTTGGAGGTATACAATGAGCAGTTCTTC.